This passage covers 27 T cell receptor beta chains from one sample sequenced in a study of shared clonotypes between healthy human individuals. Libraries were prepared by immunoSEQ multiplex PCR; TCRdb keeps only in-frame clonotypes and omits some of them. The sample has over a million clones, approximately 72% seen once; the top ten hold 1.4%. Sequencing was carried out using memory CD4+ T cells sorted from blood. Subset: CD45RA-negative fraction. The receptors here all came from a man in his late teens or twenties in good health.

The chain recombines TRBV9 with TRBJ1-4; tentatively, D is TRBD1 (5 bases). Trimming removed 3 bases from V and 8 bases from J, with 23 bases in between. Germline V gives CDR1 SGDLS, CDR2 YYNGEE. This CDR3 region has 17 residues. CDR3 in amino acids: CASSAGGYRGVGEKLFF. The CDR3 bases are TGTGCCAGCAGCGCCGGGGGGTATCGAGGGGTAGGAGAAAAACTGTTTTTT. The full variable domain, with the rest looked up from reference TRBV9 and TRBJ1-4, is DSGVTQTPKHLITATGQRVTLRCSPRSGDLSVYWYQQSLDQGLQFLIQYYNGEERAKGNILERFSAQQFPDLHSELNLSSLELGDSALYFCASSAGGYRGVGEKLFFGSGTQLSVL.

This clone was counted a single time. This chain uses TRBV10-1 with TRBJ2-2; a weak D match, TRBD1 (6 bases). This CDR3 is built from 16 residues. The V end lost 2 bases, the J end lost 6 bases, and 16 bases lay between the germline ends. The germline V gene encodes CDR1 WNHNN and CDR2 SYGVQD (reference sequence). The DNA of the CDR3 is TGCGCCAGCAGTGAGCTACAGGGTGTAGGGGCCGGGGAGCTGTTTTTT. Translating it yields CASSELQGVGAGELFF.

This clone showed up just once. The rearrangement links TRBV2 to TRBJ2-4; tentative D call: TRBD1 (7 bases). Germline-derived CDR1 and CDR2 are SNHLY and FYNNEI. The CDR3 contains 17 residues. V was shortened by 2 bases and J by 3 bases, with 17 bases between the two germline ends. The DNA for the CDR3 is TGTGCCAGCAGTGAACAGACAGGGCTGGGGGGCAAAAACATTCAGTACTTC. It codes for CASSEQTGLGGKNIQYF. Complete variable domain (other parts from reference TRBV2 and TRBJ2-4): EPEVTQTPSHQVTQMGQEVILRCVPISNHLYFYWYRQILGQKVEFLVSFYNNEISEKSEIFDDQFSVERPDGSNFTLKIRSTKLEDSAMYFCASSEQTGLGGKNIQYFGAGTRLSVL.

The chain couples TRBV29-1 to TRBJ2-5; 9 bases are a match to TRBD2. The ends lost 7 bases at V and 5 bases at J; junction bases unmatched: 11. CDR1 is SQVTM and CDR2 is ANQGSEA in the germline V gene. This CDR3 has 14 amino acids. DNA for the CDR3: TGCAGCGCCCGCGGGAGGGCCGTTTCGGAGACCCAGTACTTC. It encodes CSARGRAVSETQYF.

The chain's CDR3 is CASIRTGGPETQYF. The CDR3 bases are TGTGCCAGCATTCGGACAGGGGGTCCGGAGACCCAGTACTTC. The V and J genes are TRBV6-1 and TRBJ2-5; TRBD1 matches at 10 bases. CDR1 and CDR2 (germline): MNHNS, SASEGT. Trimming removed 7 bases from V and 5 bases from J; junction bases left unmatched: 7. This CDR3 contains 14 residues.

The chain is built from TRBV10-3 and TRBJ2-7, with 7 bases matching TRBD1. The CDR3 is 16 residues long. Germline CDR1 ENHRY, CDR2 SYGVKD. The V and J ends lost 5 bases and 3 bases, in that order; junction bases with no gene match: 13. This CDR3 reads CAISRESPGQRYEQYF. In nucleotides, the CDR3 is TGTGCCATCAGTCGTGAGTCGCCGGGACAGCGCTACGAGCAGTACTTC.

The chain uses TRBV4-3 and TRBJ2-7; TRBD2 matches at 7 bases. This CDR3 is built from 14 residues. From germline, CDR1 is LGHNA and CDR2 YSLEER. The V segment lost 1 base and the J segment 5 bases; nucleotides outside the gene matches: 5. The CDR3: CASSQGAGVNEQYF. Here the CDR3 DNA reads TGCGCCAGCAGCCAAGGCGCGGGAGTAAACGAGCAGTACTTC.

Note on this clone: Other DNA sequences in this specimen translate into the identical CDR3. The chain employs TRBV15 and TRBJ1-1; D is unresolved. Germline CDR1 LNHNV, CDR2 YYDKDF (reference sequence). The CDR3 is made up of 13 amino acids. The V end lost 0 bases, the J end lost 1 base, and 3 bases lay between the germline ends. This CDR3 reads CATSRDPNTEAFF. The CDR3 region has the DNA TGTGCCACCAGCAGAGATCCGAACACTGAAGCTTTCTTT.

The chain combines TRBV7-8 with TRBJ2-7; perhaps TRBD1 as D (5 bases). CDR1 is SGHVS and CDR2 is FQNEAQ in the germline V gene. CDR3 length equals 17 residues. The V end was cut by 2 bases, the J end by 3 bases, with 20 bases between. In DNA form, the CDR3 reads TGTGCCAGCAGCTTATGGTCCCCTATAGGGGCAAACTACGAGCAGTACTTC. Amino acid sequence: CASSLWSPIGANYEQYF.

As regards this clone: The same CDR3 arises from other DNA sequences in this sample as well. V and J are TRBV7-2 and TRBJ2-7; 7 bases align to TRBD1. CDR3 length: 13 residues. With V trimmed by 5 bases and J by 2 bases, 3 bases remained unmatched. The germline CDR1 and CDR2 sequences are SGHTA and FQGNSA. CDR3 DNA: TGTGCCAGCAGCCCCACAGGGGCCTACGAGCAGTACTTC. This gives the protein CASSPTGAYEQYF.

The chain combines TRBV18 with TRBJ2-2, with D perhaps matching TRBD2 (5 bases). The CDR3 runs to 16 residues. V was pared by 3 bases and J by 0 bases, with 11 bases between. Germline loops: CDR1 KGHSH, CDR2 LQKENI. CDR3 protein: CASSPLAQTNTGELFF. The CDR3 nucleotides are TGTGCCAGCTCACCTCTAGCCCAGACGAACACCGGGGAGCTGTTTTTT. Filled out from reference TRBV18 and TRBJ2-2, the complete variable domain reads NAGVMQNPRHLVRRRGQEARLRCSPMKGHSHVYWYRQLPEEGLKFMVYLQKENIIDESGMPKERFSAEFPKEGPSILRIQQVVRGDSAAYFCASSPLAQTNTGELFFGEGSRLTVL.

This sequence joins TRBV7-6 and TRBJ1-2, with a tentative D call TRBD1 (5 bases). This CDR3 contains 13 residues. From germline, CDR1 is SGHVS and CDR2 FNYEAQ. The ends were cut back, 3 bases at V and 3 bases at J, with 8 bases in the middle. CDR3 coding DNA: TGTGCCAGCAGCTTGGGACGGGACTATGGCTACACCTTC. Protein sequence: CASSLGRDYGYTF.

Details on this clone: Other nucleotide sequences in the sample specify the same CDR3. The chain recombines TRBV9 with TRBJ2-2; 11 bases agree with TRBD1. Trimming removed 0 bases from V and 3 bases from J; junction bases left unmatched: 1. Germline V gene lookup returns CDR1 SGDLS and CDR2 YYNGEE. This CDR3 contains 16 residues. In nucleotides, the CDR3 is TGTGCCAGCAGCGTAGGGACAGGGGGCGACACCGGGGAGCTGTTTTTT. It specifies CASSVGTGGDTGELFF.

The chain joins TRBV19 to TRBJ2-7; TRBD1 agrees at 7 bases. The trim removed 1 base at V and 2 bases at J, leaving 8 bases unmatched. CDR1 is LNHDA, CDR2 SQIVND, per germline (reference sequence). This CDR3 has 16 amino acids. The DNA of the CDR3 is TGTGCCAGTAGTATAGTGGGGACAGTGGTGGCCTACGAGCAGTACTTC. Its translation: CASSIVGTVVAYEQYF. Full variable domain (outside the CDR3, taken from reference TRBV19 and TRBJ2-7): DGGITQSPKYLFRKEGQNVTLSCEQNLNHDAMYWYRQDPGQGLRLIYYSQIVNDFQKGDIAEGYSVSREKKESFPLTVTSAQKNPTAFYLCASSIVGTVVAYEQYFGPGTRLTVT.

This sequence joins TRBV7-2 and TRBJ2-5, with 8 nucleotides matching TRBD1. In germline, CDR1 is SGHTA, CDR2 FQGNSA. The CDR3 length is 15 residues. The ends lost 5 bases at V and 7 bases at J; junction bases unmatched: 12. The CDR3 coding sequence is TGTGCCAGCAGCCCCCGGACAGGGCCGGACGGGACCCAGTACTTC. Translating it yields CASSPRTGPDGTQYF.

About this clone: A much larger clonotype is one base distant, so this may be a read error. The chain recombines TRBV6-5 with TRBJ2-2; TRBD1 matches at 7 bases. Per germline, CDR1 MNHEY and CDR2 SVGAGI. Trimming cost V 0 bases and J 0 bases; bases outside gene matches: 1. The CDR3 runs to 16 residues. The CDR3 DNA follows: TGTGCCAGCAGTTACTCAGGGGGCCCGAACACCGGGGAGCTGTTTTTT. This encodes CASSYSGGPNTGELFF.

This clone appeared a single time. This is likely an artifact of a read error, given a far larger clone one base away. This chain joins TRBV27 and TRBJ2-2; D uncertain. Trimming took off 5 bases at V and 3 bases at J, with 4 bases between the two ends. CDR3 length: 12 residues. In germline, CDR1 is MNHEY, CDR2 SMNVEV (reference sequence). The CDR3 reads CASSRDTGELFF. The DNA for the CDR3 is TGTGCCAGCAGTCGGGACACCGGGGAGCTGTTTTTT.

This clone was picked up one time. The rearrangement links TRBV7-2 to TRBJ2-5; TRBD1 matches 10 bases. Germline-derived CDR1 and CDR2 are SGHTA and FQGNSA. The V and J ends lost 5 bases and 6 bases, in that order; junction bases with no gene match: 6. The CDR3 sequence is 14 residues long. CDR3 sequence: CASSQDRGVKTQYF. The CDR3 coding sequence is TGTGCCAGCAGCCAGGACAGGGGGGTAAAGACCCAGTACTTC.

The chain couples TRBV29-1 to TRBJ2-5; 11 nucleotides agree with TRBD2. Gene TRBJ2-7 matches the end of the DNA better, so the J call may be wrong. The CDR3 is 18 amino acids. Germline V gene data show CDR1 as SQVTM and CDR2 as ANQGSEA. The CDR3 DNA reads TGCAGCGTTGAAGATCCCGAACTAGCGGGAGTGGGGATCTACGAGCAGTACTTC. The encoded protein is CSVEDPELAGVGIYEQYF.

V is TRBV5-1 and J is TRBJ2-5; weak D call: TRBD1 (6 bases). CDR1 is SGHRS, CDR2 YFSETQ, per germline. Trimming pared 4 bases from V and 2 bases from J, leaving 12 bases between. The CDR3 covers 14 residues. The CDR3 sequence: CASSIGGTQETQYF. CDR3 nucleotide sequence: TGCGCCAGCAGCATTGGTGGGACACAAGAGACCCAGTACTTC.

This sequence joins TRBV7-2 and TRBJ2-7, with D possibly being TRBD2 (5 bases). Trimming took 5 bases from V and 5 from J, leaving 19 bases between them. CDR1 and CDR2 (germline): SGHTA, FQGNSA. CDR3 length: 15 residues. CDR3 loop: CASSPEYTGTNEQYF. DNA for the CDR3: TGTGCCAGCAGCCCAGAATATACGGGAACAAACGAGCAGTACTTC.

The chain uses TRBV18 and TRBJ2-7; 8 nucleotides agree with TRBD2. Germline V gene sequence: CDR1 KGHSH, CDR2 LQKENI. V lost 2 bases and J lost 5; bases outside the gene matches: 5. The CDR3 runs to 14 residues. Here the CDR3 DNA reads TGTGCCAGCTCACCAGCTGCGGGGGGAAACGAGCAGTACTTC. This sequence encodes CASSPAAGGNEQYF.

This clone turned up a few times. This rearrangement joins TRBV25-1 to TRBJ2-4; D ambiguous. Trimming shortened V by 3 bases and J by 8 bases, and 5 bases separated the two germline ends. There are 11 residues in the CDR3. Per the germline V gene, CDR1 is MGHDK and CDR2 is SYGVNS. The CDR3 loop is CASSDRDIQYF. DNA for the CDR3: TGTGCCAGCAGTGATCGTGACATTCAGTACTTC. The entire variable domain, with the rest obtained from reference TRBV25-1 and TRBJ2-4, is as follows: EADIYQTPRYLVIGTGKKITLECSQTMGHDKMYWYQQDPGMELHLIHYSYGVNSTEKGDLSSESTVSRIRTEHFPLTLESARPSHTSQYLCASSDRDIQYFGAGTRLSVL.

This clone was observed at least ten times. V is TRBV30 and J is TRBJ1-1; TRBD1 is a possible D gene (5 bases). V gave up 2 bases and J gave up 11 bases, with 15 bases separating them. Per germline, CDR1 GTSNPN and CDR2 SVGIG (reference sequence). The CDR3 has 12 amino acids. The CDR3 region is CAWSQTGGGAFF. CDR3 nucleotides: TGTGCCTGGAGTCAAACTGGGGGTGGCGCTTTCTTT.

This chain joins TRBV7-2 and TRBJ2-1, with a weak D call TRBD2 (7 bases). Trimming left V 7 bases short and J 6 bases short, with 19 bases between. Germline V gives CDR1 SGHTA, CDR2 FQGNSA. The CDR3 length is 15 residues. The CDR3, as DNA: TGTGCCAGCACCCCCAGTCGGGCGGGGGCCAATGAGCAGTTCTTC. Residues: CASTPSRAGANEQFF.

The V and J genes are TRBV14 and TRBJ2-5, with 7 bases that match TRBD2. The germline V gene has CDR1 SGHDN and CDR2 FVKESK. There are 16 residues in the CDR3. J gave up 0 bases and V 4 bases, and 8 bases lay outside the gene matches. CDR3 in DNA: TGTGCCAGCAGCCGGGAGGGTCGGCGGTACCAAGAGACCCAGTACTTC. Amino acids: CASSREGRRYQETQYF.

V gene TRBV6-1 combines with J gene TRBJ1-2; 9 nucleotides align to TRBD1. The CDR3 consists of 14 residues. V was clipped by 5 bases and J by 4 bases; unmatched bases: 5. Germline V gives CDR1 MNHNS, CDR2 SASEGT. CDR3 region: CASSNRGRSYGYTF. The CDR3 region has the DNA TGTGCCAGCAGTAACAGGGGGCGCAGCTATGGCTACACCTTC.